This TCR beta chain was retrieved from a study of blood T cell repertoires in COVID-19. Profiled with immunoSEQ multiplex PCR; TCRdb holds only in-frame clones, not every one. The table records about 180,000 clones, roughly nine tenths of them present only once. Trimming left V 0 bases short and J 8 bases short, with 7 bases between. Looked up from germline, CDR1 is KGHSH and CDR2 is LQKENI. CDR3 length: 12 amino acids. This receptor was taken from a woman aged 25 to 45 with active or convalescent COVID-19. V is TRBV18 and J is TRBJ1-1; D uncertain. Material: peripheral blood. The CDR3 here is CASSPPGLEAFF. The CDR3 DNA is TGTGCCAGCTCACCACCCGGTCTCGAAGCTTTCTTT.